A single sample is the source of the 15 T cell receptor beta chains below, sequenced in a study of OX40 agonist ivuxolimab in advanced cancers. Measured with immunoSEQ multiplex PCR; TCRdb has only the in-frame clones, and not every one. This table holds tens of thousands of clones, 70% to 85% found once. The specimen was CD4+ or CD8+ T cells sorted from blood, collected in a trial of the OX40 agonist ivuxolimab. The receptors were gathered from an adult with an advanced solid tumor such as melanoma, head and neck, liver or kidney cancer.

This clone was detected only a few times. J is TRBJ1-6 and V is TRBV7-2; D is uncertain. CDR1 and CDR2 from the germline V gene are SGHTA and FQGNSA. The CDR3 is 16 amino acids. V lost 0 bases, J lost 6 bases, and 12 bases lay in between. The CDR3 reads CASSLAATSSNSPLHF. The CDR3 region has the DNA TGTGCCAGCAGCTTAGCGGCGACGAGTAGTAATTCACCCCTCCACTTT.

This clone has just a few counts. This rearrangement joins TRBV4-3 to TRBJ1-1; no definite D call. Germline V CDR1 and CDR2: LGHNA, YSLEER. The CDR3 consists of 15 residues. Deletions cut 4 bases from V and 2 bases from J, with 14 bases between. The CDR3 is CASSPGGTVNTEAFF. The CDR3, as DNA: TGCGCCAGCAGCCCGGGAGGCACGGTTAACACTGAAGCTTTCTTT.

A few counts support this clone. This chain links TRBV11-2 with TRBJ1-2; no clear D. Germline V gene lookup returns CDR1 SGHAT and CDR2 FQNNGV. Between the trimmed V and J ends, which lost 6 bases and 6 bases, there was a span of 5 bases. This CDR3 has 10 residues. Written as DNA, the CDR3 is TGTGCCAGCAGTCAAAATGGCTACACCTTC. Translation gives CASSQNGYTF.

The chain uses TRBV6-1 and TRBJ1-6; 7 positions match TRBD1. The CDR3 has 13 residues. Germline CDR1 and CDR2: MNHNS and SASEGT. With V trimmed by 4 bases and J by 11 bases, 5 bases remained unmatched. CDR3 sequence (DNA): TGTGCCAGCAGTGCCGGGAGGGGGCCACCCCTCCACTTT. Protein sequence: CASSAGRGPPLHF.

V usage is TRBV7-2 and J usage is TRBJ2-3; the D gene is possibly TRBD2 (6 bases). CDR1 SGHTA and CDR2 FQGNSA come from the germline V gene. V dropped 6 bases and J dropped 4 bases, with 8 bases sitting between them. The CDR3 totals 12 residues. The CDR3 region is CASSPGADTQYF. The CDR3 coding sequence is TGTGCCAGCAGTCCGGGGGCAGATACGCAGTATTTT.

The chain carries TRBV29-1 and TRBJ2-7; 8 nucleotides match TRBD1. CDR3 length: 13 amino acids. Per germline, CDR1 SQVTM and CDR2 ANQGSEA. Trimming took 6 bases from V and 3 from J; bases not matched to a gene: 7. The CDR3 bases are TGCAGCGTCCAGACAGGGGTTCGCTACGAGCAGTACTTC. It codes for CSVQTGVRYEQYF.

J is TRBJ2-7 and V is TRBV20-1; perhaps TRBD2 as D (6 bases). Germline V gene lookup returns CDR1 DFQATT and CDR2 SNEGSKA (reference sequence). This CDR3 has 11 amino acids. V gave up 6 bases and J gave up 9 bases, with 15 bases separating them. Here the CDR3 reads CSAKYGTPQYF. The CDR3 region has the DNA TGCAGTGCGAAATACGGGACTCCGCAGTACTTC.

The V gene is TRBV5-1, the J gene TRBJ1-1; TRBD1 aligns across 7 bases. Germline CDR1 and CDR2: SGHRS and YFSETQ. The CDR3 is 15 amino acids. V lost 4 bases and J lost 0; bases outside the gene matches: 6. The CDR3 DNA sequence: TGCGCCAGCAGCATGGGACAGAGTCTGAACACTGAAGCTTTCTTT. This gives the protein CASSMGQSLNTEAFF.

This chain connects TRBV5-4 to TRBJ1-1; 11 bases match TRBD1. The germline gives CDR1 SGHNT, CDR2 YYREEE (reference sequence). V was clipped by 3 bases and J by 0 bases; unmatched bases: 4. This CDR3 is built from 16 residues. This CDR3 reads CASSYGTGGMNTEAFF. In DNA form, the CDR3 reads TGTGCCAGCAGCTACGGGACAGGGGGGATGAACACTGAAGCTTTCTTT.

The V call is TRBV5-6, the J call TRBJ2-7; D gene uncertain. The CDR3 totals 14 residues. Per germline, CDR1 SGHDT and CDR2 YYEEEE. V was trimmed by 4 bases and J by 0 bases, leaving 11 bases between them. The CDR3 DNA is TGTGCCAGCAGCCGATTTACATTCTCCTACGAGCAGTACTTC. Translation: CASSRFTFSYEQYF.

The chain recombines TRBV11-2 with TRBJ1-1; D gene uncertain. From germline, CDR1 is SGHAT and CDR2 FQNNGV. V gave up 5 bases and J gave up 1 base, with 14 bases separating them. This CDR3 comprises 15 residues. CDR3 region: CASSNRWTENTEAFF. CDR3 nucleotides: TGTGCCAGCAGCAATCGGTGGACGGAGAACACTGAAGCTTTCTTT.

This clone was seen only once. V gene TRBV19 combines with J gene TRBJ2-4; D unresolved. The CDR3 spans 16 residues. Trimming removed 1 base from V and 6 bases from J, with 16 bases in between. The germline V gene encodes CDR1 LNHDA and CDR2 SQIVND (reference sequence). The CDR3 protein is CASSIVLIGKLNIQYF. The CDR3 nucleotides are TGTGCCAGTAGTATAGTCTTGATTGGGAAGCTAAACATTCAGTACTTC.

The chain combines TRBV27 with TRBJ1-1; D may be TRBD1 (5 bases). Germline V gene data show CDR1 as MNHEY and CDR2 as SMNVEV (reference sequence). The CDR3 extends over 17 amino acids. V was trimmed by 3 bases and J by 6 bases, leaving 23 bases between them. CDR3 in amino acids: CASSFLNPTPGNPEAFF. The CDR3 DNA sequence: TGTGCCAGCAGTTTCTTGAACCCCACCCCAGGGAATCCTGAAGCTTTCTTT.

The chain has TRBV18 and TRBJ2-7; 9 nucleotides match TRBD1. The junction had 2 bases not matched to a gene; V was cut back by 0 bases and J by 5 bases. The CDR3 sequence is 14 residues long. The germline CDR1 and CDR2 sequences are KGHSH and LQKENI. CDR3 sequence reads: CASSPPGQGNEQYF. In DNA, the CDR3 is TGTGCCAGCTCACCACCGGGACAGGGAAACGAGCAGTACTTC.

The gene calls are TRBV4-1 and TRBJ2-5; D is possibly TRBD1 or TRBD2 (6 bases each). This CDR3 has 14 amino acids. V was clipped by 1 base and J by 5 bases, with 11 bases between them. Germline values: CDR1 MGHRA, CDR2 YSYEKL. The CDR3 DNA is TGCGCCAGCAGCCAAGGGTCGGGGGCGGAGACCCAGTACTTC. Encoded protein: CASSQGSGAETQYF.